Below, 7 T cell receptor beta chains from the same sample are listed, as sequenced in a study of T cell clones after liver transplantation (dated by TCRdb to the late 2010s). Receptor amplification or capture employed the immunoSEQ multiplex PCR assay. TCRdb obtained this table from immuneACCESS and retained in-frame rearrangements with V and J assigned. These tables miss some clones; where compared with another copy, unresolved V genes account for less than half of the shortfall, and the remainder is unexplained. Counted in this sample were nearly 15,000 clones; approximately 82% of them appeared once. The ten largest clones capture 28% of the sample. Sequences were derived from CD8+ T cells from blood, sampled around 49 months after liver transplant. These receptors were collected from a human patient who received a liver transplant. Following transplantation, T cells from the graft donor may be among those present.

This sequence joins TRBV27 and TRBJ1-3, with unresolved D. V lost 5 bases, J lost 4 bases, and 9 bases lay in between. The CDR3 contains 13 residues. CDR1 is MNHEY, CDR2 SMNVEV, per germline (reference sequence). The CDR3 nucleotides are TGTGCCAGCAGTCCCTACCGAGGAAACACCATATATTTT. Protein product: CASSPYRGNTIYF.

This clone was seen more than once but under ten times. V and J are TRBV7-8 and TRBJ1-3; unclear D gene. This CDR3 is built from 19 residues. Germline V gives CDR1 SGHVS, CDR2 FQNEAQ. V lost 5 bases and J 0 bases, leaving 23 bases between the germline ends. The CDR3 sequence: CASSHPTAGSMSSGNTIYF. As DNA, the CDR3 is TGTGCCAGCAGCCACCCAACGGCCGGATCTATGAGCTCTGGAAACACCATATATTTT. Combining the CDR3 with reference TRBV7-8 and TRBJ1-3 gives the whole variable domain GAGVSQSPRYKVAKRGQDVALRCDPISGHVSLFWYQQALGQGPEFLTYFQNEAQLDKSGLPSDRFFAERPEGSVSTLKIQRTQQEDSAVYLCASSHPTAGSMSSGNTIYFGEGSWLTVV.

Worth noting for this clone: This could be a read error, since a much larger clone is one nucleotide away. Other nucleotide sequences from this sample produce the same CDR3. This chain uses TRBV27 with TRBJ2-2, with D unclear. V shed 6 bases and J shed 5 bases, with 13 bases lying between them. Germline V gene data show CDR1 as MNHEY and CDR2 as SMNVEV (reference sequence). This CDR3 comprises 14 residues. Here the CDR3 reads CASSFNPTTGELFF. The CDR3 region has the DNA TGTGCCAGCAGCTTTAACCCCACGACCGGGGAGCTGTTTTTT.

This clone is labeled as medium-sized. The V call is TRBV5-1, the J call TRBJ2-4, with 9 bases aligning to TRBD1. This CDR3 spans 13 amino acids. Trimming cost V 4 bases and J 4 bases; bases outside gene matches: 0. Germline V gene lookup returns CDR1 SGHRS and CDR2 YFSETQ. The CDR3 here is CASSGTGKNIQYF. CDR3 in DNA: TGCGCCAGCAGCGGGACAGGGAAAAACATTCAGTACTTC.

This chain connects TRBV30 to TRBJ2-3, with unresolved D. Per germline, CDR1 GTSNPN and CDR2 SVGIG (reference sequence). V was trimmed by 5 bases and J by 5 bases, leaving 8 bases between them. The CDR3 extends over 11 amino acids. DNA for the CDR3: TGTGCCTGGGTCTGGGGAGATACGCAGTATTTT. It specifies CAWVWGDTQYF.

The chain combines TRBV2 with TRBJ1-1; D ambiguous. Trimming stripped 6 bases from V and 4 bases from J, with 3 bases between. The CDR3 consists of 10 residues. Per germline, CDR1 SNHLY and CDR2 FYNNEI. The CDR3 reads CASRGTEAFF. The CDR3, as DNA: TGTGCCAGCAGAGGCACTGAAGCTTTCTTT.

This sequence joins TRBV19 and TRBJ1-5; weak D call: TRBD1 (5 bases). V gave up 3 bases and J gave up 2 bases, with 11 bases separating them. Germline V gene lookup returns CDR1 LNHDA and CDR2 SQIVND (reference sequence). CDR3 length equals 15 residues. The CDR3 sequence is CASSMTQGGNQPQHF. As DNA, the CDR3 is TGTGCCAGTAGTATGACCCAGGGTGGCAATCAGCCCCAGCATTTT.